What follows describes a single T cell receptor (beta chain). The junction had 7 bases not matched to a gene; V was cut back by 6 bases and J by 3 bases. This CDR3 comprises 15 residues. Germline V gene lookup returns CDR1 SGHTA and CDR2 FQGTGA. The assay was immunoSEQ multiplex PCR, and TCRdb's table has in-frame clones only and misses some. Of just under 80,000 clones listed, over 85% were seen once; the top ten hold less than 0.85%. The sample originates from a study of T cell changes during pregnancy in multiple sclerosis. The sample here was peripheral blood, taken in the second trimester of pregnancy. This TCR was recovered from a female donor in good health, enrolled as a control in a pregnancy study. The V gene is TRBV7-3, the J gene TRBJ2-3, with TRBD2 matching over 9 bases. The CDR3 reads CASSLSGGVTDTQYF. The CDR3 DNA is TGTGCCAGCAGTCTTAGCGGGGGTGTAACAGATACGCAGTATTTT.